One and the same sample provided the 20 T cell receptor beta chains below, sequenced in a study of cytomegalovirus exposure and HLA in healthy donors. TCRdb keeps only in-frame clones here, not all; method: immunoSEQ multiplex PCR. In the table there are about 190,000 clones, 75% to 90% of which are singletons. Input material: PBMCs. Source of these receptors: a man between 18 and 35 years old in good health and CMV-seropositive.

This chain uses TRBV15 with TRBJ2-1, with D possibly TRBD2 on 5 matching bases. Germline V gene data show CDR1 as LNHNV and CDR2 as YYDKDF (reference sequence). This CDR3 contains 14 residues. Trimming removed 0 bases at V and 10 bases at J, with 13 bases between. The CDR3, as DNA: TGTGCCACCAGCAGAGATGAGGGCCCCAGAGAGCAGTTCTTC. Translating gives CATSRDEGPREQFF.

This sequence joins TRBV6-1 and TRBJ1-1; the D is unclear. The germline V gene encodes CDR1 MNHNS and CDR2 SASEGT. Trimming took 6 bases from V and 5 from J, leaving 13 bases between them. There are 13 residues in the CDR3. The DNA for the CDR3 is TGTGCCAGCAGGCCCCATTCGAGGACTGAAGCTTTCTTT. Residues: CASRPHSRTEAFF.

The chain has TRBV5-5 and TRBJ2-1; TRBD2 agrees at 10 bases. The germline V gene has CDR1 SGHKS and CDR2 YYEKEE (reference sequence). V lost 2 bases to trimming and J lost 6 bases; unmatched junction nucleotides: 2. There are 14 residues in the CDR3. CDR3 DNA: TGTGCCAGCAGCTTACTAGCGGGATTCAATGAGCAGTTCTTC. Translation gives CASSLLAGFNEQFF. Combining the CDR3 with reference TRBV5-5 and TRBJ2-1 gives the whole variable domain DAGVTQSPTHLIKTRGQQVTLRCSPISGHKSVSWYQQVLGQGPQFIFQYYEKEERGRGNFPDRFSARQFPNYSSELNVNALLLGDSALYLCASSLLAGFNEQFFGPGTRLTVL.

This chain uses TRBV5-4 with TRBJ1-3; 12 bases agree with TRBD1. Germline-derived CDR1 and CDR2 are SGHNT and YYREEE (reference sequence). V lost 4 bases, J lost 4 bases, and 9 bases stayed unmatched. The CDR3 is 17 residues long. CDR3 sequence: CASSPGTGGVWGNTIYF. The CDR3 nucleotides are TGTGCCAGCAGCCCGGGGACAGGGGGCGTCTGGGGAAACACCATATATTTT.

The chain carries TRBV27 and TRBJ2-7; 9 bases map to TRBD2. CDR1 is MNHEY and CDR2 is SMNVEV in the germline V gene (reference sequence). J lost 0 bases, V lost 6 bases, and 6 bases had no gene match. The CDR3 extends over 15 amino acids. Here the CDR3 reads CASSVSGRLSYEQYF. The CDR3 coding sequence is TGTGCCAGCAGCGTGAGCGGGAGGCTCTCCTACGAGCAGTACTTC.

V and J are TRBV27 and TRBJ2-7; tentative D call: TRBD2 (5 bases). The V end lost 7 bases, the J end lost 4 bases, and 11 bases lay between the germline ends. This CDR3 is built from 12 residues. Germline V gene sequence: CDR1 MNHEY, CDR2 SMNVEV (reference sequence). DNA for the CDR3: TGTGCCAGCAAGAGTTCGGGGTACGAGCAGTACTTC. Its translation: CASKSSGYEQYF.

The chain employs TRBV19 and TRBJ1-5; 10 positions match TRBD1. The CDR3 spans 15 residues. J was trimmed by 3 bases and V by 6 bases; bases with no gene match: 5. CDR1 is LNHDA and CDR2 is SQIVND in the germline V gene (reference sequence). CDR3 loop: CASSETGGTNQPQHF. CDR3 bases: TGTGCCAGTAGCGAGACAGGGGGCACCAATCAGCCCCAGCATTTT.

The CDR3 is CASSNAGDGVYEKLFF. CDR3 nucleotide sequence: TGTGCCAGCAGCAACGCAGGGGATGGGGTTTATGAAAAACTGTTTTTT. V gene TRBV21-1 combines with J gene TRBJ1-4; no check of the table's D call, TRBD1, against the DNA was made. TRBV21-1 is a recognized pseudogene. The CDR3 has 16 residues.

This clone was counted only a few times. This chain joins TRBV9 and TRBJ1-3; D unresolved. Germline V CDR1 and CDR2: SGDLS, YYNGEE. With 2 bases removed from V and 0 bases from J, the gap between germline ends came to 6 bases. The CDR3 spans 14 residues. Here the CDR3 DNA reads TGTGCCAGCAGCGTTCGGGGCTCTGGAAACACCATATATTTT. Translation gives CASSVRGSGNTIYF. Full variable domain (rest looked up from reference TRBV9 and TRBJ1-3): DSGVTQTPKHLITATGQRVTLRCSPRSGDLSVYWYQQSLDQGLQFLIQYYNGEERAKGNILERFSAQQFPDLHSELNLSSLELGDSALYFCASSVRGSGNTIYFGEGSWLTVV.

The rearrangement joins TRBV9 to TRBJ1-2; D not resolved. Trimming removed 4 bases at V and 2 bases at J, with 9 bases between. Germline values: CDR1 SGDLS, CDR2 YYNGEE. The CDR3 sequence is 13 residues long. CDR3 residues: CASSQTSNYGYTF. CDR3 bases: TGTGCCAGCAGCCAGACTTCAAACTATGGCTACACCTTC.

V usage is TRBV27 and J usage is TRBJ2-1; D possibly corresponds to TRBD2 (6 bases). There are 13 residues in the CDR3. Per the germline V gene, CDR1 is MNHEY and CDR2 is SMNVEV (reference sequence). Trimming pared 5 bases from V and 3 bases from J, leaving 8 bases between. The CDR3 reads CASSGGSYNEQFF. The CDR3 nucleotides are TGTGCCAGCAGTGGGGGGAGCTACAATGAGCAGTTCTTC.

In DNA, the CDR3 is TGTGCCAGCAGTAACACGGACAGGTGGAGCTCCTACAATGAGCAGTTCTTC. Its translation is CASSNTDRWSSYNEQFF. The chain combines TRBV11-3 with TRBJ2-1, with TRBD1 matching over 7 bases. Germline CDR1 reads SGHNT; CDR2 reads YENEEA. Unmatched junction bases numbered 11, after V lost 6 bases and J lost 0 bases. The CDR3 runs to 17 residues.

The rearrangement links TRBV30 to TRBJ2-2, with 11 bases lining up with TRBD1. Germline CDR1 reads GTSNPN; CDR2 reads SVGIG (reference sequence). V gave up 7 bases and J gave up 9 bases; unmatched junction bases: 10. The CDR3 extends over 14 amino acids. In DNA form, the CDR3 reads TGTGCCTTATCCGGGACAGGGGGAAAAAGGGAGCTGTTTTTT. Translating gives CALSGTGGKRELFF.

The chain couples TRBV5-8 to TRBJ1-1; D is possibly TRBD1 (5 bases). Per the germline V gene, CDR1 is SGHTS and CDR2 is YDEGEE. The CDR3 is 13 amino acids. Trimming took off 5 bases at V and 4 bases at J, with 12 bases between the two ends. CDR3 nucleotides: TGTGCCAGCAGGGGAAGGGGAAGCACTGAAGCTTTCTTT. It yields the protein CASRGRGSTEAFF.

This chain joins TRBV6-4 and TRBJ2-1, with a possible D match to TRBD2 (6 bases). CDR3 size: 15 residues. Trimming shortened V by 3 bases and J by 2 bases, and 11 bases separated the two germline ends. Germline CDR1 is MRHNA and CDR2 is SNTAGT. In DNA form, the CDR3 reads TGTGCCAGCAGTGAGGGGGGAGGACCCTACAATGAGCAGTTCTTC. Its translation is CASSEGGGPYNEQFF.

The J gene is TRBJ1-5, the V gene TRBV28; 8 bases agree with TRBD1. The V segment lost 5 bases and the J segment 5 bases; nucleotides outside the gene matches: 8. This CDR3 region has 15 residues. Germline V gene data show CDR1 as MDHEN and CDR2 as SYDVKM. This CDR3 reads CASSPDRETYQPQHF. Here the CDR3 DNA reads TGTGCCAGCAGTCCGGACAGGGAGACCTATCAGCCCCAGCATTTT.

The chain recombines TRBV7-3 with TRBJ2-1; 14 bases match TRBD2. V was pared by 4 bases and J by 7 bases, with 3 bases of the junction left unmatched. The V gene's germline CDR1 is SGHTA and CDR2 FQGTGA. The CDR3 consists of 15 residues. The CDR3 reads CASSSGTSGRNEQFF. CDR3 DNA: TGTGCCAGCAGCTCCGGGACTAGCGGGAGAAATGAGCAGTTCTTC.

The V call is TRBV6-5, the J call TRBJ2-1, with a weak D call TRBD2 (5 bases). The ends were cut back, 7 bases at V and 5 bases at J, with 9 bases in the middle. CDR3 length: 12 residues. From germline, CDR1 is MNHEY and CDR2 SVGAGI. The DNA of the CDR3 is TGTGCCAGCAAGCGGACCAACAATGAGCAGTTCTTC. Protein sequence: CASKRTNNEQFF.

The CDR3 region has the DNA TGTGCCAGCAGCCCGTCGGGGGTCCAAGAGACCCAGTACTTC. It is translated as CASSPSGVQETQYF. This rearrangement joins TRBV7-2 to TRBJ2-5; possibly TRBD2 for D (6 bases). Germline CDR1 reads SGHTA; CDR2 reads FQGNSA. The V end was cut by 5 bases, the J end by 1 base, with 11 bases between. The CDR3 consists of 14 residues.

This chain connects TRBV9 to TRBJ2-5, with 7 bases aligning to TRBD1. The ends lost 3 bases at V and 5 bases at J; junction bases unmatched: 4. Germline V gene sequence: CDR1 SGDLS, CDR2 YYNGEE. The length of the CDR3 is 13 residues. The CDR3 nucleotides are TGTGCCAGCAGCGCCCCGACAGGGGAGACCCAGTACTTC. This gives the protein CASSAPTGETQYF.